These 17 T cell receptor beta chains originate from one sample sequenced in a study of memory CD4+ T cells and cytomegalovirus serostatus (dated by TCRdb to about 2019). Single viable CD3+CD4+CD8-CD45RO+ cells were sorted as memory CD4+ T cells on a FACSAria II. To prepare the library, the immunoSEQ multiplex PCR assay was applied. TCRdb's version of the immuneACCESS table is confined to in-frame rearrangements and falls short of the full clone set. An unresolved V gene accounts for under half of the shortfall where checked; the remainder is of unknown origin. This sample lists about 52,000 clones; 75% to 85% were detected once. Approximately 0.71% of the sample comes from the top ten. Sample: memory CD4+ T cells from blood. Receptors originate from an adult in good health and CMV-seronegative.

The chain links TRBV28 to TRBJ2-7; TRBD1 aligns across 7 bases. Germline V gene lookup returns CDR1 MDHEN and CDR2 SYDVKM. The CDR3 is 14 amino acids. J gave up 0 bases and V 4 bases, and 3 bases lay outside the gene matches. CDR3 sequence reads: CASSSAGGSYEQYF. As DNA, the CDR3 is TGTGCCAGCAGTTCGGCAGGGGGCTCCTACGAGCAGTACTTC.

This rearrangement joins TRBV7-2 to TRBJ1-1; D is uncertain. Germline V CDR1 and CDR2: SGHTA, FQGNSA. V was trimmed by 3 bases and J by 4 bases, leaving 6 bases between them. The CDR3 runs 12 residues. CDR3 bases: TGTGCCAGCAGCTTTCTCGGCACTGAAGCTTTCTTT. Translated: CASSFLGTEAFF. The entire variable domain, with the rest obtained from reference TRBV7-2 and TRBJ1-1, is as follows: GAGVSQSPSNKVTEKGKDVELRCDPISGHTALYWYRQSLGQGLEFLIYFQGNSAPDKSGLPSDRFSAERTGGSVSTLTIQRTQQEDSAVYLCASSFLGTEAFFGQGTRLTVV.

Written as DNA, the CDR3 is TGTGCCAGCAGCCAAGACTTGAGCTATGGCTACACCTTC. Translated: CASSQDLSYGYTF. The chain employs TRBV14 and TRBJ1-2; the D is unclear. Germline V gene sequence: CDR1 SGHDN, CDR2 FVKESK. The CDR3 sequence is 13 residues long. V gave up 0 bases and J gave up 4 bases, with 6 bases separating them.

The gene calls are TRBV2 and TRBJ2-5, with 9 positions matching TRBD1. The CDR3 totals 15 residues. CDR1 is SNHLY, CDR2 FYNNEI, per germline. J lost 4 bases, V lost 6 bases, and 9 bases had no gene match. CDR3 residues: CASREGTGGRETQYF. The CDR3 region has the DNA TGTGCCAGCAGAGAGGGTACAGGGGGCCGAGAGACCCAGTACTTC.

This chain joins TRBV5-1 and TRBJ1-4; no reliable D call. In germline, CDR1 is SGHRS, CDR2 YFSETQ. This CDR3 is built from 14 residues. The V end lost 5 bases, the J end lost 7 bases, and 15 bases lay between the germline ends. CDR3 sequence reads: CASSQPSTSEKLFF. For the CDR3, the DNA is TGCGCCAGCAGTCAACCCTCAACAAGTGAAAAACTGTTTTTT.

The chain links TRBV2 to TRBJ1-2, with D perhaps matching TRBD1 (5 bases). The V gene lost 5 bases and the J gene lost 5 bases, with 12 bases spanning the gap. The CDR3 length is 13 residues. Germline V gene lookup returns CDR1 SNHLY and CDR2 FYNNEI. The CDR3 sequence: CASSLDGHYGYTF. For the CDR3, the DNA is TGTGCCAGCAGTCTCGACGGACATTATGGCTACACCTTC.

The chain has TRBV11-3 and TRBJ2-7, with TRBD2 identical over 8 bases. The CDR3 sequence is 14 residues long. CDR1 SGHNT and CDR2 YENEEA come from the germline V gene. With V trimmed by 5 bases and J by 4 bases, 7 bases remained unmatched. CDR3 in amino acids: CASSPQAGGYEQYF. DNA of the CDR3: TGTGCCAGCAGCCCCCAGGCGGGGGGTTACGAGCAGTACTTC.

CDR3 DNA sequence: TGTGCCAGCAGCTCAGCTGAGACATTAAATTCACCCCTCCACTTT. This sequence encodes CASSSAETLNSPLHF. The rearrangement uses TRBV13 and TRBJ1-6; D is uncertain. From germline, CDR1 is PRHDT and CDR2 FYEKMQ (reference sequence). The CDR3 consists of 15 residues. V shed 4 bases and J shed 7 bases, with 14 bases lying between them. The full variable domain, its missing parts supplied by reference TRBV13 and TRBJ1-6, is AAGVIQSPRHLIKEKRETATLKCYPIPRHDTVYWYQQGPGQDPQFLISFYEKMQSDKGSIPDRFSAQQFSDYHSELNMSSLELGDSALYFCASSSAETLNSPLHFGNGTRLTVT.

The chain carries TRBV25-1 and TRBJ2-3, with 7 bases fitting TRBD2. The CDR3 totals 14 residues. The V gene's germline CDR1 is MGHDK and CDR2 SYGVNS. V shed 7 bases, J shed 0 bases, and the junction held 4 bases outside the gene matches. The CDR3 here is CASTRGVSTDTQYF. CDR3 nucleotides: TGTGCCAGCACCCGGGGGGTAAGCACAGATACGCAGTATTTT.

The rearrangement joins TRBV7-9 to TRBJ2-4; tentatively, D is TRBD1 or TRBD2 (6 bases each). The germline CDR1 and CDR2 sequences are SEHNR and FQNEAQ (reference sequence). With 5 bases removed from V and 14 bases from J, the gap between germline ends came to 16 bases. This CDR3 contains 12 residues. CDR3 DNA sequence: TGTGCCAGCAGCCTCCCCGGGGGCTGGGAGTACTTC. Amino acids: CASSLPGGWEYF.

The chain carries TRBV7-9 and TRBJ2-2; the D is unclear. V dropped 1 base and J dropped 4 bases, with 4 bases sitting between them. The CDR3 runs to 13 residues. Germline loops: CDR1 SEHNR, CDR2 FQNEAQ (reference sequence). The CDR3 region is CASSLETTGELFF. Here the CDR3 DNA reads TGTGCCAGCAGCTTAGAGACCACCGGGGAGCTGTTTTTT.

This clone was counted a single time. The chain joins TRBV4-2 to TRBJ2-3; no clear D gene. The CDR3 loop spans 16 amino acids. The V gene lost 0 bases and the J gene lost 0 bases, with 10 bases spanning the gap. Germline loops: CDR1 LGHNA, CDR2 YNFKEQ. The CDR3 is CASSQEARLSTDTQYF. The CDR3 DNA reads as TGTGCCAGCAGCCAAGAGGCGCGTCTAAGCACAGATACGCAGTATTTT.

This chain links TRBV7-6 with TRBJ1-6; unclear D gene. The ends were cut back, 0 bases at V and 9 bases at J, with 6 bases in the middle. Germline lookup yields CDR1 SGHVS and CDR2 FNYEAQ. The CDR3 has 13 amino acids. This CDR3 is CASSLAPVSPLHF. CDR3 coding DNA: TGTGCCAGCAGCTTAGCACCCGTTTCACCCCTCCACTTT.

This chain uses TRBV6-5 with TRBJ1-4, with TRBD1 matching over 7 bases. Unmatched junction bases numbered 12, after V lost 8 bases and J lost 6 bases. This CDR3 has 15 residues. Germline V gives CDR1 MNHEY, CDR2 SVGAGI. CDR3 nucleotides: TGTGCCAGCGCCTTAAAGGGGGCGCGAGATGAAAAACTGTTTTTT. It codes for CASALKGARDEKLFF.

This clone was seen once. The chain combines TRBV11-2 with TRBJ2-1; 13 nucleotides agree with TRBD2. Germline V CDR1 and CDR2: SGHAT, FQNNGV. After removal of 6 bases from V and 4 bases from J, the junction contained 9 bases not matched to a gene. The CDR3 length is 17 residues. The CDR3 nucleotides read TGTGCCAGCAGGATGGGACTAGCGGGGCCCAAGTACAATGAGCAGTTCTTC. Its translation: CASRMGLAGPKYNEQFF.

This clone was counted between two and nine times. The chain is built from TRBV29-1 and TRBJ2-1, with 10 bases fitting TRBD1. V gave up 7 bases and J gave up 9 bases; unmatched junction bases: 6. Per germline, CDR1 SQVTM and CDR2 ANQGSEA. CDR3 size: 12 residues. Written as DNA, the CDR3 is TGCAGCGGCGGACAGGGGGGGCCTGAGCAGTTCTTC. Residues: CSGGQGGPEQFF.

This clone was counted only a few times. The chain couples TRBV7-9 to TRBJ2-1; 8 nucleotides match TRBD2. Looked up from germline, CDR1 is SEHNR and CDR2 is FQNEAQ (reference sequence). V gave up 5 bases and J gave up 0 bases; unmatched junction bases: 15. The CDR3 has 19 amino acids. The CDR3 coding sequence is TGTGCCAGCAGCAGGAGCGGGGGAGATTCCTTTAGCTCCTACAATGAGCAGTTCTTC. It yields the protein CASSRSGGDSFSSYNEQFF. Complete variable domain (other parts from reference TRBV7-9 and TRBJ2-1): DTGVSQNPRHKITKRGQNVTFRCDPISEHNRLYWYRQTLGQGPEFLTYFQNEAQLEKSRLLSDRFSAERPKGSFSTLEIQRTEQGDSAMYLCASSRSGGDSFSSYNEQFFGPGTRLTVL.